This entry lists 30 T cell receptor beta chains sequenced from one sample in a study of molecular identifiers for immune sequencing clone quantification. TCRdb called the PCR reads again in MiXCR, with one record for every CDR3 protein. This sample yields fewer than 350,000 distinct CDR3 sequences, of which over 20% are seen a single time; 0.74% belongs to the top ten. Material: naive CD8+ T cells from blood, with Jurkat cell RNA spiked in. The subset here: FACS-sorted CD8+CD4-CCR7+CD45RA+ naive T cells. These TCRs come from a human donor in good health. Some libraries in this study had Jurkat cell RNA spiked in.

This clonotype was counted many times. CDR3 protein: CASSYSQTGELFF. The CDR3 DNA reads as TGTGCCAGCAGTTACTCCCAGACCGGGGAGCTGTTTTTT. This rearrangement joins TRBV6-5 to TRBJ2-2; no reliable D call. Trimming removed 0 bases from V and 5 bases from J, with 4 bases in between. The CDR3 is made up of 13 amino acids. CDR1 is MNHEY and CDR2 is SVGAGI in the germline V gene.

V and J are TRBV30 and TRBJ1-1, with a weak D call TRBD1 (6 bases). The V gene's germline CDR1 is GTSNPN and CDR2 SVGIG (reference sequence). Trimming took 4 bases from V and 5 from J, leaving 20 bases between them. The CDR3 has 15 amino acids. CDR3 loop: CAWNTGSGSGTEAFF. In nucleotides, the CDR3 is TGTGCCTGGAATACAGGGAGTGGGAGTGGGACTGAAGCTTTCTTT.

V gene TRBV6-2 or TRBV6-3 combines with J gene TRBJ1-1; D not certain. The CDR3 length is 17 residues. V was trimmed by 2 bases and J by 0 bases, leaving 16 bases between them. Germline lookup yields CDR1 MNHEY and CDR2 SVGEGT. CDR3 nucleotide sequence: TGTGCCAGCAGTTACCCCGATCAACAGAGCATGAACACTGAAGCTTTCTTT. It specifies CASSYPDQQSMNTEAFF.

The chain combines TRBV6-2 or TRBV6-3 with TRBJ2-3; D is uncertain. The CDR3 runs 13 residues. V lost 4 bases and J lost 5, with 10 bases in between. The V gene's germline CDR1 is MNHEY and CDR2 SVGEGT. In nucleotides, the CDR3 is TGTGCCAGCAGTTTATGGGGATTAGATACGCAGTATTTT. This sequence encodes CASSLWGLDTQYF.

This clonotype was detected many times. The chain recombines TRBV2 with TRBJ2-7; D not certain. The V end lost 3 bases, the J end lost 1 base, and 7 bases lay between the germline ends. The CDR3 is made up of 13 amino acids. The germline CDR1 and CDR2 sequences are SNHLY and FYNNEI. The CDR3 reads CASSDATSYEQYF. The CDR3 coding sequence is TGTGCCAGCAGTGATGCTACGTCCTACGAGCAGTACTTC.

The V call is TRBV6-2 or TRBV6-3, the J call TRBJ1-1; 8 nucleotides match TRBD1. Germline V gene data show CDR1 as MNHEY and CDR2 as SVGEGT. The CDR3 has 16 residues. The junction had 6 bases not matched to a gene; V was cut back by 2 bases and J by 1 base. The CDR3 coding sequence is TGTGCCAGCAGTTACCCACCCGGGACAGGGAACACTGAAGCTTTCTTT. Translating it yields CASSYPPGTGNTEAFF.

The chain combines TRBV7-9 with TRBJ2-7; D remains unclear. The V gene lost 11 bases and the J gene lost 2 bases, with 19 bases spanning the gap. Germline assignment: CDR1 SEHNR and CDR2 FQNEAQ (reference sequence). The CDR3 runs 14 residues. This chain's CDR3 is CARTREAGPYEQYF. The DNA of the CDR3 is TGTGCCCGCACCCGTGAGGCAGGCCCCTACGAGCAGTACTTC.

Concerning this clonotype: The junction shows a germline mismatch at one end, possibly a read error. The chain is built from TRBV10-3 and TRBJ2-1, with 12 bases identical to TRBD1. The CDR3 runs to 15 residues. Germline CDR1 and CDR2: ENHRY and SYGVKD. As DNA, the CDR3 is TGTGCCATCAGTGAGTTGGGACAGGGGGCCAATGAGCGGTTCTTC. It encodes CAISELGQGANERFF.

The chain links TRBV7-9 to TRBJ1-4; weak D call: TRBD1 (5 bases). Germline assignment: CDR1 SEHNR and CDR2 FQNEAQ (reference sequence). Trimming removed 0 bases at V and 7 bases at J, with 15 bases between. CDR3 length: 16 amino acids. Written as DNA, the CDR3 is TGTGCCAGCAGCTTAGCGTGTTCAGGGCGGGGTGAAAAACTGTTTTTT. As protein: CASSLACSGRGEKLFF.

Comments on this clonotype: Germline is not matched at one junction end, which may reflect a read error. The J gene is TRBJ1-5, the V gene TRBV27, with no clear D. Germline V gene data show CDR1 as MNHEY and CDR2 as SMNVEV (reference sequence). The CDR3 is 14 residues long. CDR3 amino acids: CASSPLPEYQPPHF. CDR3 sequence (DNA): TGTGCCAGCAGTCCTCTCCCCGAATATCAGCCCCCGCATTTT.

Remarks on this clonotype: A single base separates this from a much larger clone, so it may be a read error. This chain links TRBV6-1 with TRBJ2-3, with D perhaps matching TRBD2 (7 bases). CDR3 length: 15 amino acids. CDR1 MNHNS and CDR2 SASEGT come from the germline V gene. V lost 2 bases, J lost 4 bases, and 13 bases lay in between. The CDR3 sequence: CASSEYAGAPDTQYF. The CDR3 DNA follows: TGTGCCAGCAGTGAATACGCGGGGGCCCCAGATACGCAGTATTTT.

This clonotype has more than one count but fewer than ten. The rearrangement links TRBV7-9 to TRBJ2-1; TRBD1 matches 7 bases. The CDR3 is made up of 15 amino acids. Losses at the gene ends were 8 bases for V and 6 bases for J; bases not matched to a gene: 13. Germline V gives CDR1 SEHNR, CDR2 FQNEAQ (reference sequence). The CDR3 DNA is TGTGCCAGCGGCTCAAGGACAGGTAACCTCAATGAGCAGTTCTTC. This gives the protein CASGSRTGNLNEQFF.

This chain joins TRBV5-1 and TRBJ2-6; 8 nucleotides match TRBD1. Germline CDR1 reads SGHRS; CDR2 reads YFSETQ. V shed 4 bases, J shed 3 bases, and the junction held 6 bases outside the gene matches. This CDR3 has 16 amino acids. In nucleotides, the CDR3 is TGCGCCAGCAGCGCAGGGGGCGCAAGTGGGGCCAACGTCCTGACTTTC. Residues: CASSAGGASGANVLTF.

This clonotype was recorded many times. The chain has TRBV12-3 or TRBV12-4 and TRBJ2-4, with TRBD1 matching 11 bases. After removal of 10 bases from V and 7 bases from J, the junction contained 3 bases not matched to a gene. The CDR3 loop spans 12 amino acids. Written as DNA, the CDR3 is TGTGCCACCGGACAGGGGGCGAACATTCAGTACTTC. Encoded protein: CATGQGANIQYF.

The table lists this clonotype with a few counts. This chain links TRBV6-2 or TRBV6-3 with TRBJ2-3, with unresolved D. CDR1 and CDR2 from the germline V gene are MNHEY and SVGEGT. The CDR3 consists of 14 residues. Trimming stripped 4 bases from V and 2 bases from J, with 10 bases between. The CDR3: CASSFAVSTDTQYF. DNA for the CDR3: TGTGCCAGCAGTTTTGCCGTCTCCACAGATACGCAGTATTTT.

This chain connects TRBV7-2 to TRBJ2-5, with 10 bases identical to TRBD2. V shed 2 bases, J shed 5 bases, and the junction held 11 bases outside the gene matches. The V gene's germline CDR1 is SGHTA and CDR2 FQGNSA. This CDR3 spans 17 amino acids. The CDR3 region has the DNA TGTGCCAGCAGCTTATATGGGGCTAGCGGGGGTATGGAGACCCAGTACTTC. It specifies CASSLYGASGGMETQYF.

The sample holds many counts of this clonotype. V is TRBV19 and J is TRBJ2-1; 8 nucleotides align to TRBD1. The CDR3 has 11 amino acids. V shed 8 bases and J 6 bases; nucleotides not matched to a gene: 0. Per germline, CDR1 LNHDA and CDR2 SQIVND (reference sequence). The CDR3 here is CASGQGNEQFF. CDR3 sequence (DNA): TGTGCCAGTGGACAGGGCAATGAGCAGTTCTTC.

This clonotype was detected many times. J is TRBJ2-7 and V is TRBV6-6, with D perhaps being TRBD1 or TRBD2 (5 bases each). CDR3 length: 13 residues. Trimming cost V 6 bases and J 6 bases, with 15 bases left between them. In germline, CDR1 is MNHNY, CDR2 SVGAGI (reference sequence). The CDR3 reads CASSLNGGPEQYF. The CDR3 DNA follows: TGTGCCAGCAGCCTGAATGGGGGACCCGAGCAGTACTTC.

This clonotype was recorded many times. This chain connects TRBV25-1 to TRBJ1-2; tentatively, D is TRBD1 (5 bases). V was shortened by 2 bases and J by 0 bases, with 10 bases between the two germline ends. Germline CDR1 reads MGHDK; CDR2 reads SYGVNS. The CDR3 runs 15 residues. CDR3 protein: CASSEPTAANYGYTF. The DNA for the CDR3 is TGTGCCAGCAGTGAACCGACAGCAGCTAACTATGGCTACACCTTC.

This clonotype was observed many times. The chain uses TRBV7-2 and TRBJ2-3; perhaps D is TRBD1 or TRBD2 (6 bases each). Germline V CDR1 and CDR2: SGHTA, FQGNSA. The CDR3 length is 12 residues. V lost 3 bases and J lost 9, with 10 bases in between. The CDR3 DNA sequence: TGTGCCAGCAGCTTGGGGGCGGGGACGCAGTATTTT. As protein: CASSLGAGTQYF.

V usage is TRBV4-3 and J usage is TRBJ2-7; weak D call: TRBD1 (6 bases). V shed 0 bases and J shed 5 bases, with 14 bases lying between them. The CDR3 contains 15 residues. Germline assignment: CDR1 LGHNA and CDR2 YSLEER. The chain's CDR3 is CASSQDRQGWDEQYF. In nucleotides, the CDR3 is TGCGCCAGCAGCCAAGATAGGCAGGGGTGGGACGAGCAGTACTTC.

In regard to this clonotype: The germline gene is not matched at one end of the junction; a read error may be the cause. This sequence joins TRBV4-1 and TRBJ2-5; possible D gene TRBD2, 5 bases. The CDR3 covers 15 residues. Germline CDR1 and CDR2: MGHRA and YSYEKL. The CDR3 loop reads CASNQVQADQETQYF. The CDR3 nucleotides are TGCGCCAGCAACCAAGTGCAAGCGGACCAAGAGACCCAGTACTTC.

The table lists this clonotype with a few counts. This chain's CDR3 is CASSIAGGLNTEAFF. CDR3 nucleotides: TGTGCCAGTAGTATCGCAGGGGGGCTGAACACTGAAGCTTTCTTT. V and J are TRBV19 and TRBJ1-1; 7 bases map to TRBD1. After removal of 3 bases from V and 0 bases from J, the junction contained 4 bases not matched to a gene. There are 15 residues in the CDR3. Germline V gene sequence: CDR1 LNHDA, CDR2 SQIVND (reference sequence).

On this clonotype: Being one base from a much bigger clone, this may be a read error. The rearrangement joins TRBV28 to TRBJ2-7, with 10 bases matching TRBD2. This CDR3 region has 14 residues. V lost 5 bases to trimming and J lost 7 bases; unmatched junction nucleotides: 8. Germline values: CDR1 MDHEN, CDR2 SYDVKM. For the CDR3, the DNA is TGTGCCAGCAGTCCCAGCGGGAGGGCTCGGGAGCAGTACTTC. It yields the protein CASSPSGRAREQYF.

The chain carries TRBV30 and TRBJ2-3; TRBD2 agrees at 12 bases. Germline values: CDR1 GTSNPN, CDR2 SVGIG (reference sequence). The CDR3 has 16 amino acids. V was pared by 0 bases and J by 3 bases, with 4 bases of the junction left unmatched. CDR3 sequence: CAWSVGLAGGTDTQYF. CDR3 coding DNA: TGTGCCTGGAGTGTAGGTCTAGCGGGAGGGACAGATACGCAGTATTTT.

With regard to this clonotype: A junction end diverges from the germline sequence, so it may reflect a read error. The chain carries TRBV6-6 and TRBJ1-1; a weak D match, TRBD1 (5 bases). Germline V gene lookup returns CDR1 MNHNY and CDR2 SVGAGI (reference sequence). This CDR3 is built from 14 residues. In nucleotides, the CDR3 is TGTGCCAGCAGTTGGGGCCAGGGCTGGAATGAAGCTCTCTTT. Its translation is CASSWGQGWNEALF.

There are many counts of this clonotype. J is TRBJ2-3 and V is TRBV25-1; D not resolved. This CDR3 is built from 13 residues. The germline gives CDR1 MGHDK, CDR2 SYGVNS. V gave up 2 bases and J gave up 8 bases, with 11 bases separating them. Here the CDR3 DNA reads TGTGCCAGCAGTGAACTAGGAGATGGTACGCAGTATTTT. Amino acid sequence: CASSELGDGTQYF.

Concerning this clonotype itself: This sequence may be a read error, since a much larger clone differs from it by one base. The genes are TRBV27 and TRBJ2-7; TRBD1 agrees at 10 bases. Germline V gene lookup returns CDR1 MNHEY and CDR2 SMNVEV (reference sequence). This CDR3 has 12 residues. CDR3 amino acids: CASSRQGAERYF. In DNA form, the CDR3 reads TGTGCCAGCAGCCGACAGGGGGCCGAGCGGTACTTC.

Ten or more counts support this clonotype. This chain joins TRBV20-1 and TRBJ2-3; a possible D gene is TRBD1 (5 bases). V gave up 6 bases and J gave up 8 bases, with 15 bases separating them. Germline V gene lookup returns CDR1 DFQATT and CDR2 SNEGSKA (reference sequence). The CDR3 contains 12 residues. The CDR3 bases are TGCAGTGCGGACCAGGGTCTTGGTACGCAGTATTTT. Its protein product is CSADQGLGTQYF.

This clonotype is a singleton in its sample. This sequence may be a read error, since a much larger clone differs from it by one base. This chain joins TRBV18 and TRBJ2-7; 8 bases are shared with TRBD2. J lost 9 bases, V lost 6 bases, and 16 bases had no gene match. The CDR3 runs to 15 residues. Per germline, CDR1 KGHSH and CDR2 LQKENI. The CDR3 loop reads CASSLVTGGAEAQYF. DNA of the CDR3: TGTGCCAGCTCTTTAGTTACCGGGGGGGCTGAAGCGCAGTACTTC.